This T cell receptor beta chain emerged from a study of blood T cell repertoires in COVID-19. This clone came up a few times. Trimming took off 7 bases at V and 7 bases at J, with 14 bases between the two ends. The CDR3 runs to 13 residues. Germline CDR1 MNHEY, CDR2 SVGAGI. Source study methods: Quantification of nucleated cells was approximated via reference gene primer amplification. The table came from immunoSEQ multiplex PCR; TCRdb's copy has only in-frame clones and leaves some out. V and J calls and clone size are those listed in that table; D and trimming were worked out from the DNA. The sample consists of tens of thousands of clones, roughly 80% of them appearing once.

The chain links TRBV6-5 to TRBJ1-5; no reliable D call. Input material: peripheral blood. This clonotype was obtained from a woman between 65 and 79 years old with acute or convalescent COVID-19. The CDR3 region is CASTRDAVQPQHF. The CDR3 region has the DNA TGTGCCAGCACCAGAGATGCGGTACAGCCCCAGCATTTT.